These 31 T cell receptor beta chains came from one sample sequenced in a study of shared clonotypes between healthy human individuals. The repertoire was sequenced with immunoSEQ multiplex PCR; TCRdb's copy has only in-frame clones and lacks some. The repertoire consists of about a million clones, with roughly 77% occurring once and the leading ten covering 0.85% to 1%. The sample was memory CD4+ T cells from PBMCs. Described subset: CD45RA-negative fraction. Every receptor here comes from a man in his late teens or twenties in good health. Some clones in this sample may be carry-over from other donors' samples.

Concerning this clone itself: Other DNA sequences in this specimen translate into the identical CDR3. The chain links TRBV11-3 to TRBJ1-1, with 7 bases that match TRBD1. Trimming took 0 bases from V and 3 from J; bases not matched to a gene: 1. Germline V CDR1 and CDR2: SGHNT, YENEEA. CDR3 length: 14 residues. This chain's CDR3 is CASSLEGGDTEAFF. The CDR3 DNA is TGTGCCAGCAGCTTAGAAGGGGGCGACACTGAAGCTTTCTTT.

CDR3 in amino acids: CASKARGTNTEAFF. Written as DNA, the CDR3 is TGTGCCAGCAAGGCGAGGGGCACGAACACTGAAGCTTTCTTT. The V gene is TRBV2, the J gene TRBJ1-1; D perhaps matches TRBD1 (5 bases). Germline lookup yields CDR1 SNHLY and CDR2 FYNNEI. V was trimmed by 7 bases and J by 1 base, leaving 13 bases between them. The CDR3 loop spans 14 amino acids.

This sequence joins TRBV4-3 and TRBJ2-7; TRBD2 matches at 12 bases. The ends lost 1 base at V and 3 bases at J; junction bases unmatched: 7. The CDR3 is made up of 17 amino acids. Germline CDR1 LGHNA, CDR2 YSLEER. In DNA, the CDR3 is TGCGCCAGCAGCCAAGTAACTAGCGGGAGGTTAGGCTACGAGCAGTACTTC. Translating gives CASSQVTSGRLGYEQYF.

The chain has TRBV5-4 and TRBJ2-7, with a possible D match to TRBD2 (5 bases). CDR3 length: 19 residues. Trimming left V 2 bases short and J 3 bases short, with 27 bases between. Germline CDR1 SGHNT, CDR2 YYREEE (reference sequence). The CDR3 nucleotides are TGTGCCAGCAGCTTACTGCCTGGACGGGATCGTCATTTAGGCTACGAGCAGTACTTC. This gives the protein CASSLLPGRDRHLGYEQYF.

The chain links TRBV30 to TRBJ2-1, with a weak D call TRBD2 (6 bases). V dropped 3 bases and J dropped 4 bases, with 10 bases sitting between them. The length of the CDR3 is 13 residues. Germline-derived CDR1 and CDR2 are GTSNPN and SVGIG (reference sequence). CDR3 in DNA: TGTGCCTGGAGCACCCGGGGGTACAATGAGCAGTTCTTC. It specifies CAWSTRGYNEQFF.

The chain employs TRBV19 and TRBJ1-1; D is unresolved. The V end lost 6 bases, the J end lost 0 bases, and 11 bases lay between the germline ends. CDR1 is LNHDA, CDR2 SQIVND, per germline (reference sequence). The CDR3 is 14 amino acids. CDR3 sequence: CASSMELMNTEAFF. CDR3 bases: TGTGCCAGTAGCATGGAGTTAATGAACACTGAAGCTTTCTTT.

The chain carries TRBV5-8 and TRBJ2-2; 9 bases line up with TRBD1. This CDR3 contains 19 residues. The germline V gene encodes CDR1 SGHTS and CDR2 YDEGEE. The trim removed 0 bases at V and 3 bases at J, leaving 12 bases unmatched. The chain's CDR3 is CASSLGVWGQGEDTGELFF. CDR3 sequence (DNA): TGTGCCAGCAGCTTGGGCGTGTGGGGACAGGGTGAGGACACCGGGGAGCTGTTTTTT.

The J gene is TRBJ2-2, the V gene TRBV29-1; possibly TRBD1 for D (5 bases). The length of the CDR3 is 15 residues. Germline lookup yields CDR1 SQVTM and CDR2 ANQGSEA. Trimming removed 0 bases at V and 1 base at J, with 9 bases between. The CDR3 region is CSVEETQGNTGELFF. In nucleotides, the CDR3 is TGCAGCGTTGAAGAGACCCAGGGGAACACCGGGGAGCTGTTTTTT.

This clone showed up just once. The V and J genes are TRBV5-1 and TRBJ2-5; no firm D call. The CDR3 has 13 residues. The V end was cut by 3 bases, the J end by 1 base, with 7 bases between. Germline V gene sequence: CDR1 SGHRS, CDR2 YFSETQ. CDR3 residues: CASSSAFQETQYF. As DNA, the CDR3 is TGCGCCAGCAGCTCCGCATTCCAAGAGACCCAGTACTTC.

This clone appeared a single time. V is TRBV11-2 and J is TRBJ2-5; D is possibly TRBD1 or TRBD2 (5 bases each). Germline values: CDR1 SGHAT, CDR2 FQNNGV. This CDR3 is 14 amino acids long. Trimming stripped 4 bases from V and 1 base from J, with 10 bases between. CDR3 in amino acids: CASSWGRGQETQYF. The CDR3 nucleotides read TGTGCCAGCAGCTGGGGGAGAGGCCAAGAGACCCAGTACTTC.

The chain joins TRBV7-2 to TRBJ1-1; D ambiguous. Deletions cut 5 bases from V and 10 bases from J, with 17 bases between. Germline CDR1 is SGHTA and CDR2 is FQGNSA. This CDR3 is built from 13 residues. CDR3 sequence (DNA): TGTGCCAGCAGCATCCGGGCAGACGGAGGAGCTTTCTTT. It encodes CASSIRADGGAFF.

The sample holds one count of this clone. V and J are TRBV4-1 and TRBJ1-3; D call uncertain. Germline lookup yields CDR1 MGHRA and CDR2 YSYEKL. Between the trimmed V and J ends, which lost 3 bases and 0 bases, there was a span of 9 bases. The CDR3 spans 15 residues. Here the CDR3 reads CASSHQAHSGNTIYF. CDR3 coding DNA: TGCGCCAGCAGCCATCAGGCTCACTCTGGAAACACCATATATTTT.

The CDR3, as DNA: TGCGCCAGCAGTGATTCCAGCGGGAGGGCGAGCTCCTACGAGCAGTACTTC. It translates to CASSDSSGRASSYEQYF. This chain uses TRBV10-1 with TRBJ2-7, with 10 bases aligning to TRBD2. Germline trimming cut 3 bases from V and 0 bases from J; bases unmatched to any gene: 8. The CDR3 length is 17 residues. Per the germline V gene, CDR1 is WNHNN and CDR2 is SYGVQD (reference sequence).

A few counts support this clone. The CDR3 reads CASSEPVAGVRSDTQYF. DNA of the CDR3: TGCGCCAGCAGTGAGCCTGTAGCGGGAGTTAGGTCAGATACGCAGTATTTT. The chain uses TRBV10-2 and TRBJ2-3; TRBD2 aligns across 9 bases. Germline trimming cut 2 bases from V and 4 bases from J; bases unmatched to any gene: 10. The CDR3 consists of 17 residues. Germline-derived CDR1 and CDR2 are WSHSY and SAAADI.

The rearrangement joins TRBV7-2 to TRBJ2-7, with D possibly being TRBD1 or TRBD2 (5 bases each). The germline gives CDR1 SGHTA, CDR2 FQGNSA. Deletions cut 5 bases from V and 3 bases from J, with 14 bases between. CDR3 length: 14 amino acids. For the CDR3, the DNA is TGTGCCAGCAGCCCTGGGAGACAGCACTACGAGCAGTACTTC. Its protein product is CASSPGRQHYEQYF.

The CDR3 nucleotides read TGCGCCAGCAGCTCTGGAGGGAGGGGAGAGTACAATGAGCAGTTCTTC. It encodes CASSSGGRGEYNEQFF. The chain employs TRBV5-1 and TRBJ2-1, with TRBD2 matching 7 bases. CDR3 length equals 16 residues. V lost 3 bases and J lost 4; bases outside the gene matches: 10. Germline V gene data show CDR1 as SGHRS and CDR2 as YFSETQ.

This clone came up many times. The rearrangement uses TRBV15 and TRBJ2-5; TRBD1 matches 9 bases. CDR1 and CDR2 (germline): LNHNV, YYDKDF (reference sequence). The CDR3 spans 15 residues. V gave up 2 bases and J gave up 3 bases; unmatched junction bases: 4. CDR3 sequence reads: CATSRRDRGEETQYF. CDR3 DNA: TGTGCCACCAGCAGAAGAGACAGGGGGGAAGAGACCCAGTACTTC.

Regarding this clone: With only one base between it and a far larger clone, this is likely a read error. The rearrangement joins TRBV18 to TRBJ2-5; D not resolved. The CDR3 contains 13 residues. V was shortened by 3 bases and J by 1 base, with 6 bases between the two germline ends. Germline loops: CDR1 KGHSH, CDR2 LQKENI. The CDR3 nucleotides read TGTGCCAGCTCACCCTCCTTCCAAGAGACCCAGTACTTC. As protein: CASSPSFQETQYF.

The chain links TRBV29-1 to TRBJ2-5; D perhaps matches TRBD1 (6 bases). Germline V lookup: CDR1 SQVTM, CDR2 ANQGSEA. The CDR3 is 14 amino acids. V was clipped by 1 base and J by 5 bases, with 14 bases between them. The chain's CDR3 is CSVEVGQFRETQYF. The CDR3 nucleotides are TGCAGCGTTGAAGTCGGACAGTTCAGGGAGACCCAGTACTTC.

The chain couples TRBV5-4 to TRBJ2-2, with D unresolved. The germline V gene encodes CDR1 SGHNT and CDR2 YYREEE (reference sequence). This CDR3 region has 16 residues. V was shortened by 2 bases and J by 4 bases, with 15 bases between the two germline ends. CDR3 sequence reads: CASSLAARRVTGELFF. The CDR3 DNA is TGTGCCAGCAGCTTAGCTGCTAGGCGCGTCACCGGGGAGCTGTTTTTT.

The chain uses TRBV10-3 and TRBJ2-7; TRBD1 or TRBD2 may be the D gene (5 bases each). CDR1 and CDR2 from the germline V gene are ENHRY and SYGVKD. The CDR3 extends over 13 amino acids. Trimming took 11 bases from V and 6 from J, leaving 20 bases between them. CDR3 nucleotide sequence: TGTGCCTCACACCGGGACCCTAAGACCGAGCAGTACTTC. Its protein product is CASHRDPKTEQYF.

This rearrangement joins TRBV28 to TRBJ1-2; 7 positions agree with TRBD1. Germline trimming cut 5 bases from V and 2 bases from J; bases unmatched to any gene: 5. The V gene's germline CDR1 is MDHEN and CDR2 SYDVKM. This CDR3 is built from 14 residues. This CDR3 is CASSEGGANYGYTF. In DNA, the CDR3 is TGTGCCAGCAGTGAAGGGGGCGCGAACTATGGCTACACCTTC.

Comment on this clone: A read error may produce the germline difference seen at one junction end. Other DNA variants within this sample encode the same CDR3. The rearrangement uses TRBV30 and TRBJ1-1; D is undetermined. This CDR3 spans 12 amino acids. Germline-derived CDR1 and CDR2 are GTSNPN and SVGIG (reference sequence). CDR3 sequence: CAWSARNTEAFF. CDR3 coding DNA: TGTGCCTGGAGTGCCAGGAACACTGAGGCTTTCTTT.

The chain combines TRBV12-5 with TRBJ1-3; D is undetermined. The CDR3 has 13 residues. Germline V gene lookup returns CDR1 LGHNT and CDR2 FRNRAP. V lost 2 bases and J 2 bases, leaving 4 bases between the germline ends. CDR3 region: CASGLWPGNTIYF. As DNA, the CDR3 is TGTGCTAGTGGTTTGTGGCCTGGAAACACCATATATTTT.

This sequence joins TRBV5-6 and TRBJ1-4; D call uncertain. Per germline, CDR1 SGHDT and CDR2 YYEEEE. This CDR3 spans 13 amino acids. Trimming removed 4 bases at V and 0 bases at J, with 4 bases between. The CDR3 loop reads CASSLATNEKLFF. The CDR3 bases are TGTGCCAGCAGCCTTGCAACTAATGAAAAACTGTTTTTT.

This clone showed up many times. The chain joins TRBV5-1 to TRBJ2-2; D may be TRBD2 (5 bases). CDR3 length equals 16 residues. CDR1 is SGHRS and CDR2 is YFSETQ in the germline V gene. The V end was cut by 1 base, the J end by 3 bases, with 13 bases between. The CDR3 DNA reads as TGCGCCAGCAGCTTGCGACTAAATGGGGACACCGGGGAGCTGTTTTTT. This gives the protein CASSLRLNGDTGELFF.

This sequence joins TRBV15 and TRBJ1-5, with 7 bases that match TRBD1. Germline V CDR1 and CDR2: LNHNV, YYDKDF (reference sequence). J gave up 1 base and V 7 bases, and 7 bases lay outside the gene matches. This CDR3 is 15 amino acids long. Written as DNA, the CDR3 is TGTGCCACCACCTCAGGGGGATGGAGCAATCAGCCCCAGCATTTT. Its protein is CATTSGGWSNQPQHF.

The CDR3 loop reads CASSWDRGANYGYTF. Written as DNA, the CDR3 is TGTGCCAGCAGCTGGGACAGGGGAGCTAACTATGGCTACACCTTC. The V gene is TRBV7-8, the J gene TRBJ1-2; TRBD1 aligns across 10 bases. The CDR3 is 15 residues long. Germline loops: CDR1 SGHVS, CDR2 FQNEAQ. The V and J ends lost 4 bases and 0 bases, in that order; junction bases with no gene match: 2. The complete variable domain, with remaining parts taken from reference TRBV7-8 and TRBJ1-2, reads GAGVSQSPRYKVAKRGQDVALRCDPISGHVSLFWYQQALGQGPEFLTYFQNEAQLDKSGLPSDRFFAERPEGSVSTLKIQRTQQEDSAVYLCASSWDRGANYGYTFGSGTRLTVV.

This clone has just a few counts. This rearrangement joins TRBV25-1 to TRBJ2-7; a possible D gene is TRBD1 (7 bases). V was clipped by 6 bases and J by 0 bases, with 21 bases between them. This CDR3 is 17 amino acids long. Germline-derived CDR1 and CDR2 are MGHDK and SYGVNS. CDR3 residues: CASSLPGGGHLSYEQYF. CDR3 sequence (DNA): TGTGCCAGCAGCCTACCCGGAGGGGGCCACCTCTCCTACGAGCAGTACTTC.

The CDR3 sequence is CASSLRLAGVGADTQYF. CDR3 coding DNA: TGCGCCAGCAGCTTGAGGTTAGCGGGGGTTGGTGCAGATACGCAGTATTTT. The chain carries TRBV5-1 and TRBJ2-3; 9 bases agree with TRBD2. This CDR3 contains 17 residues. Germline V lookup: CDR1 SGHRS, CDR2 YFSETQ. Unmatched junction bases numbered 10, after V lost 1 base and J lost 4 bases.

This chain connects TRBV10-3 to TRBJ1-1; D uncertain. The CDR3 totals 14 residues. Germline CDR1 ENHRY, CDR2 SYGVKD. Trimming shortened V by 5 bases and J by 1 base, and 11 bases separated the two germline ends. CDR3 DNA sequence: TGTGCCATCAGTAGGGCAGGCGGGAACACTGAAGCTTTCTTT. Amino acids: CAISRAGGNTEAFF.